This is a list of T cell receptor beta chains from one sample in a study of cytomegalovirus exposure and HLA in healthy donors. This table comes from immunoSEQ multiplex PCR, and its TCRdb copy is limited to in-frame clones, with some not included. The repertoire includes 300,000 to 400,000 clones, roughly 85% of them detected once, and under 0.95% sits in the top ten. The sequenced sample was PBMCs. These receptors all stem from a woman aged 18 to 35 in good health and CMV-seronegative. CDR3s include the opening cysteine and the closing phenylalanine or tryptophan. A D gene is named only where the DNA matches it firmly. Rows give clone size only sometimes, using once, few, many, or a class for an expanded clone.

v_gene: TRBV28
d_gene: TRBD1
abundance: -
j_gene: TRBJ1-2
CDR3nt: TGTGCCAGCAGTCCCCCGGACAGGGGGGGCTATGGCTACACCTTC
CDR3aa: CASSPPDRGGYGYTF

v_gene: TRBV6-4
d_gene: -
abundance: -
j_gene: TRBJ2-3
CDR3nt: TGTGCCAGCAGTGAGTACTGGGGGGCAGATACGCAGTATTTT
CDR3aa: CASSEYWGADTQYF

v_gene: TRBV28
d_gene: -
abundance: -
j_gene: TRBJ1-3
CDR3nt: TGTGCCAGCAGTTTATTGGGCAGGGCGGTCAACACCATATATTTT
CDR3aa: CASSLLGRAVNTIYF

v_gene: TRBV5-1
d_gene: -
abundance: -
j_gene: TRBJ2-6
CDR3nt: TGCGCCAGCAGCTTGGAAGGAGACTCTGGGGCCAACGTCCTGACTTTC
CDR3aa: CASSLEGDSGANVLTF

v_gene: TRBV5-4
d_gene: TRBD1
abundance: -
j_gene: TRBJ2-2
CDR3nt: TGTGCCAGCAGCGGACGACAGGGGGCGATCACCGGGGAGCTGTTTTTT
CDR3aa: CASSGRQGAITGELFF

v_gene: TRBV9
d_gene: -
abundance: -
j_gene: TRBJ1-3
CDR3nt: TGTGCCAGCAGCCCTCTAATCCTGCGCCACGGACAGAGCTCTGGAAACACCATATATTTT
CDR3aa: CASSPLILRHGQSSGNTIYF

v_gene: TRBV27
d_gene: TRBD2
abundance: -
j_gene: TRBJ2-1
CDR3nt: TGTGCCAGCAGTCCGTTAGCGGGAGGGCCCAAAGATGAGCAGTTCTTC
CDR3aa: CASSPLAGGPKDEQFF

v_gene: TRBV6-1
d_gene: TRBD2
abundance: -
j_gene: TRBJ2-3
CDR3nt: TGTGCCAGCAGTGAGGCTAGCGGGGGGAGCACAGATACGCAGTATTTT
CDR3aa: CASSEASGGSTDTQYF

v_gene: TRBV29-1
d_gene: TRBD2
abundance: once
j_gene: TRBJ2-7
CDR3nt: TGCAGCGTTGAAGTGGGAGGGAACCCCTACGAGCAGTACTTC
CDR3aa: CSVEVGGNPYEQYF

v_gene: TRBV5-4
d_gene: TRBD1
abundance: -
j_gene: TRBJ2-7
CDR3nt: TGTGCCAGCAGCTCCCGGGACAGTCTCTCCTACGAGCAGTACTTC
CDR3aa: CASSSRDSLSYEQYF

v_gene: TRBV19
d_gene: -
abundance: -
j_gene: TRBJ2-7
CDR3nt: TGTGCCAGTAGTCCGGGAAGCATGTACGAGCAGTACTTC
CDR3aa: CASSPGSMYEQYF

v_gene: TRBV5-1
d_gene: TRBD2
abundance: -
j_gene: TRBJ2-5
CDR3nt: TGCGCCAGCAGCTTGGCGGGGGGGCGAGAGACCCAGTACTTC
CDR3aa: CASSLAGGRETQYF

v_gene: TRBV4-1
d_gene: TRBD1
abundance: few
j_gene: TRBJ1-5
CDR3nt: TGCGCCAGCAGCCAAACGACAGGGGCCAATCAGCCCCAGCATTTT
CDR3aa: CASSQTTGANQPQHF

v_gene: TRBV30
d_gene: -
abundance: once
j_gene: TRBJ2-1
CDR3nt: TGTGCCTGGAGCCTGGTGGGGCCTGGTGAGCAGTTCTTC
CDR3aa: CAWSLVGPGEQFF

v_gene: TRBV15
d_gene: -
abundance: -
j_gene: TRBJ1-4
CDR3nt: TGTGCCACCAGCAGCGACAGATCTAATGAAAAACTGTTTTTT
CDR3aa: CATSSDRSNEKLFF

v_gene: TRBV15
d_gene: -
abundance: -
j_gene: TRBJ1-5
CDR3nt: TGTGCCACCAGCAGACAGGGAAATAGCAATCAGCCCCAGCATTTT
CDR3aa: CATSRQGNSNQPQHF

v_gene: TRBV27
d_gene: TRBD2
abundance: once
j_gene: TRBJ2-1
CDR3nt: TGTGCCAGCAGTCCAGGACTAGCGGGGGGGCCGTTGGACAATGAGCAGTTCTTC
CDR3aa: CASSPGLAGGPLDNEQFF

v_gene: TRBV6-4
d_gene: -
abundance: -
j_gene: TRBJ1-5
CDR3nt: TGTGCCAGCAGTGGCGGGGGTTACAATCAGCCCCAGCATTTT
CDR3aa: CASSGGGYNQPQHF